The sequence of this TCR beta chain was determined in a study of blood T cell repertoires in COVID-19. Across the study: Spain, Italy and the United States supplied samples that represented acute and convalescent COVID-19. PBMCs, B-cell-depleted T cells, or T cells provided the cDNA or gDNA that made up the material.

This clone was detected once. V lost 2 bases to trimming and J lost 5 bases, with 13 bases between them. The CDR3 spans 15 residues. CDR1 is MDHEN and CDR2 is SYDVKM in the germline V gene. Authors' data handling: Amplified reference gene primers provided the basis for estimating nucleated cell counts. The data were produced by immunoSEQ multiplex PCR, yet TCRdb's version contains in-frame clones alone and is incomplete. The V and J calls and clone size were taken over from that table, and D and trimming were inferred from the DNA. The table lists roughly 120,000 clones, 84% of them singletons. The receptor's source is a woman aged 45-65 years with acute or convalescent COVID-19. The source material was peripheral blood. This chain uses TRBV28 with TRBJ1-5, with D possibly TRBD1 on 5 matching bases. Written as DNA, the CDR3 is TGTGCCAGCAGTTTAAGGGGAATGGTTTATCAGCCCCAGCATTTT. Amino acid sequence: CASSLRGMVYQPQHF.